The rows below give T cell receptor beta chains drawn from one sample of a study of T cell responses to AZD1222 COVID-19 vaccine. Only in-frame clones appear in the TCRdb table, and some are missing; sequencing was by immunoSEQ multiplex PCR. The table lists about 140,000 clones, 80% to 95% of them singletons. Sequenced material: peripheral blood, taken on day 0 of AZD1222 vaccination. These receptors were taken from an adult in good health. Each CDR3 is given with its conserved first and last residue.

CDR3aa: CASSRNSGSLEQYF
v_gene: TRBV3-1/TRBV3-2
j_gene: TRBJ2-7
len: 14

CDR3aa: CATNWDRGFRNNEQFF
v_gene: TRBV15
j_gene: TRBJ2-1
len: 16

CDR3aa: CASSLTPAGWGNEQFF
v_gene: TRBV5-1
j_gene: TRBJ2-1
len: 16

CDR3aa: CASSPTSGGYNEQFF
v_gene: TRBV3-1/TRBV3-2
j_gene: TRBJ2-1
len: 15

CDR3aa: CAWSVGTPASYNSPLHF
v_gene: TRBV30
j_gene: TRBJ1-6
len: 17

CDR3aa: CASSDDPFGEQYF
v_gene: TRBV5-4
j_gene: TRBJ2-7
len: 13

CDR3aa: CASSQLAGMNTEAFF
v_gene: TRBV3-1/TRBV3-2
j_gene: TRBJ1-1
len: 15

CDR3aa: CASSLQSRGNNEQFF
v_gene: TRBV28
j_gene: TRBJ2-1
len: 15

CDR3aa: CASSGDGVYGYTF
v_gene: TRBV2
j_gene: TRBJ1-2
len: 13

CDR3aa: CASSGFRRNYGYTF
v_gene: TRBV5-5
j_gene: TRBJ1-2
len: 14

CDR3aa: CASSLGNRGGYGYTF
v_gene: TRBV5-1
j_gene: TRBJ1-2
len: 15

CDR3aa: CASSFNPGGTEAFF
v_gene: TRBV7-2
j_gene: TRBJ1-1
len: 14

CDR3aa: CASSYSIEPNYGYTF
v_gene: TRBV6-5
j_gene: TRBJ1-2
len: 15

CDR3aa: CASSLQGGYEQYF
v_gene: TRBV5-5
j_gene: TRBJ2-7
len: 13

CDR3aa: CASSPTGGTGTEAFF
v_gene: TRBV7-3
j_gene: TRBJ1-1
len: 15

CDR3aa: CASSSRGGYTDTQYF
v_gene: TRBV7-8
j_gene: TRBJ2-3
len: 15

CDR3aa: CASSDPGTRIIQNGYTF
v_gene: TRBV6-2/TRBV6-3
j_gene: TRBJ1-2
len: 17

CDR3aa: CASSLHGGTRYNEQFF
v_gene: TRBV4-2
j_gene: TRBJ2-1
len: 16

CDR3aa: CASQYGAPNTEAFF
v_gene: TRBV6-5
j_gene: TRBJ1-1
len: 14

CDR3aa: CASRTGGKGTGELFF
v_gene: TRBV4-1
j_gene: TRBJ2-2
len: 15

CDR3aa: CASSFPRTGNTGELFF
v_gene: TRBV11-2
j_gene: TRBJ2-2
len: 16

CDR3aa: CASSLATREAEQYF
v_gene: TRBV5-1
j_gene: TRBJ2-7
len: 14

CDR3aa: CASPKGADQNTEAFF
v_gene: TRBV21-1
j_gene: TRBJ1-1
len: 15

CDR3aa: CASSYGLAQKGNEQFF
v_gene: TRBV6-2/TRBV6-3
j_gene: TRBJ2-1
len: 16

CDR3aa: CASSVQVNYGYTF
v_gene: TRBV12-3/TRBV12-4
j_gene: TRBJ1-2
len: 13

CDR3aa: CASTLHGGNGGYTF
v_gene: TRBV27
j_gene: TRBJ1-2
len: 14